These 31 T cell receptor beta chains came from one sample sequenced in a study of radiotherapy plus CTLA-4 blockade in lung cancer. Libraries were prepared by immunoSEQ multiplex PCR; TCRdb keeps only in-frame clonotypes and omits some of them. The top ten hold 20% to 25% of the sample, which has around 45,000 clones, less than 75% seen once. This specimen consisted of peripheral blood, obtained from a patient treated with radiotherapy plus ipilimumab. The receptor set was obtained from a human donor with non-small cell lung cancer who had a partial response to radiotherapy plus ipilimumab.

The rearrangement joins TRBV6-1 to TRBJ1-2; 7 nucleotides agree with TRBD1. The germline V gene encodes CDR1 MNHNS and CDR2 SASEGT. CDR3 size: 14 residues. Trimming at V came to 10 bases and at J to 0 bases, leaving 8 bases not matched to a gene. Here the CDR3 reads CATSQGLANYGYTF. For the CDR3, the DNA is TGTGCCACCTCACAGGGGTTGGCTAACTATGGCTACACCTTC.

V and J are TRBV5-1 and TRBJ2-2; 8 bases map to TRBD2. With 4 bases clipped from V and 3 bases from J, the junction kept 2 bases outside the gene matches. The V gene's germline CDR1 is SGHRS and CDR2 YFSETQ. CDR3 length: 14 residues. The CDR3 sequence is CASSISGDTGELFF. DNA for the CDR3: TGCGCCAGCAGCATTAGCGGGGACACCGGGGAGCTGTTTTTT.

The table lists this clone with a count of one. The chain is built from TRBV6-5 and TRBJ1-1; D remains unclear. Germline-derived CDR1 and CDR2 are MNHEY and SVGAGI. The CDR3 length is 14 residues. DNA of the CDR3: TGTGTGTCCTACCAGGTGGGCATGAACACTGAAGCTTTCTTT. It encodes CVSYQVGMNTEAFF.

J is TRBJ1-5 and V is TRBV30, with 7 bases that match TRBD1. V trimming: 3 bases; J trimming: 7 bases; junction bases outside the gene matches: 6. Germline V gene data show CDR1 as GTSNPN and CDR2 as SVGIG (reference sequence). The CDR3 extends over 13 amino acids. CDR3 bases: TGTGCCTGGAGCAGACAGGGACAACAGCCCCAGCATTTT. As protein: CAWSRQGQQPQHF. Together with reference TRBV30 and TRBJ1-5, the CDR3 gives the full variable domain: SQTIHQWPATLVQPVGSPLSLECTVEGTSNPNLYWYRQAAGRGLQLLFYSVGIGQISSEVPQNLSASRPQDRQFILSSKKLLLSDSGFYLCAWSRQGQQPQHFGDGTRLSIL.

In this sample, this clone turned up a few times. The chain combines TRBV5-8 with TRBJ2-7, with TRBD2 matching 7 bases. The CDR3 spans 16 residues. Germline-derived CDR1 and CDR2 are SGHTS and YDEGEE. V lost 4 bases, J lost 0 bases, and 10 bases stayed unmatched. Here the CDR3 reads CASSPPRGVGSYEQYF. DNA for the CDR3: TGTGCCAGCAGCCCCCCCCGGGGGGTGGGCTCCTACGAGCAGTACTTC.

The CDR3 DNA is TGTGCCAGCAGCTTAGGGACAGTTGCCTACGAGCAGTACTTC. Protein: CASSLGTVAYEQYF. This chain uses TRBV7-9 with TRBJ2-7, with a tentative D call TRBD1 (6 bases). The V end was cut by 1 base, the J end by 2 bases, with 9 bases between. The germline CDR1 and CDR2 sequences are SEHNR and FQNEAQ (reference sequence). The CDR3 spans 14 residues.

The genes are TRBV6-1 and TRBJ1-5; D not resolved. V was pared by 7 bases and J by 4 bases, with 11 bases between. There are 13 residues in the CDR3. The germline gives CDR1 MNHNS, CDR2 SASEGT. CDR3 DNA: TGTGCCAGCACTCCGGGAGTAAATCAGCCCCAGCATTTT. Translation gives CASTPGVNQPQHF.

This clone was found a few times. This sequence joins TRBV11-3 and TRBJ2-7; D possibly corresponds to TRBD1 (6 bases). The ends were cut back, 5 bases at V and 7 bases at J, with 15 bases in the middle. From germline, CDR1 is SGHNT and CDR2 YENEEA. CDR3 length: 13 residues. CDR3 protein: CASSPATQGEQYF. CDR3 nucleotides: TGTGCCAGCAGCCCGGCGACGCAGGGGGAGCAGTACTTC.

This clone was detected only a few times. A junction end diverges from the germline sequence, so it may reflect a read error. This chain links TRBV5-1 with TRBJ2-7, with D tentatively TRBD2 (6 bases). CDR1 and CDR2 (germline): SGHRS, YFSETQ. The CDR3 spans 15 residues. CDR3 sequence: CASSPSHGSSYEQYF. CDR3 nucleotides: TGTGCCAGCAGCCCCAGCCACGGGAGCTCCTACGAGCAGTACTTC.

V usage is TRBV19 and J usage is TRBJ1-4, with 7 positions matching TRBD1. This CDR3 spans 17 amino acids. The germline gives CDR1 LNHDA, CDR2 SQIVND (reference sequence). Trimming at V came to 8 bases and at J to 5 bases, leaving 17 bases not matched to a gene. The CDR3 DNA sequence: TGTGCCAGTCGGTCCCGCCACCAGACAGGGACAAATGAAAAACTGTTTTTT. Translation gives CASRSRHQTGTNEKLFF.

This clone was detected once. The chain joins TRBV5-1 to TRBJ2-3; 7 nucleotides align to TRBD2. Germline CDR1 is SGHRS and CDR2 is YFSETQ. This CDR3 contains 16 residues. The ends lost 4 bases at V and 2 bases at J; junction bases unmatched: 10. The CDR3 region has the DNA TGCGCCAGCAGCCCTTCGTTCGGGACTATCACAGATACGCAGTATTTT. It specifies CASSPSFGTITDTQYF.

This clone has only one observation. The CDR3, as DNA: TGTGCCAGCAGGAATCAAGGAGGCTACGAGCAGTACTTC. This sequence encodes CASRNQGGYEQYF. J is TRBJ2-7 and V is TRBV6-1; D may be TRBD2 (5 bases). The ends were cut back, 6 bases at V and 3 bases at J, with 12 bases in the middle. Germline assignment: CDR1 MNHNS and CDR2 SASEGT. The CDR3 loop spans 13 amino acids.

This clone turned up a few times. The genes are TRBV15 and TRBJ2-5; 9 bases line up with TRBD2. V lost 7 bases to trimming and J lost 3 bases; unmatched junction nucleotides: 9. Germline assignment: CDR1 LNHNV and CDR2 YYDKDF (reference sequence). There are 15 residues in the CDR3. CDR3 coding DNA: TGTGCCACCATCAGCGGGGGGAGCTCGAAAGAGACCCAGTACTTC. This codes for CATISGGSSKETQYF.

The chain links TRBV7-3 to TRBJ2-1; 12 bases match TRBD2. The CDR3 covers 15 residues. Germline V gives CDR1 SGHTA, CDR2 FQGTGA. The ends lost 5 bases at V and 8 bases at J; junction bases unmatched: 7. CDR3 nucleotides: TGTGCCAGCAGCCTACTAGCGGGGGGCGGGGATGAGCAGTTCTTC. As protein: CASSLLAGGGDEQFF.

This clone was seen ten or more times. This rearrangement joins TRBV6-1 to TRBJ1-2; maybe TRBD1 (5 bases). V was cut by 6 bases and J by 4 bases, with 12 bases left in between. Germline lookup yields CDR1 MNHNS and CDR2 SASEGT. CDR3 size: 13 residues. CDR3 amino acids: CASSSGGGYGYTF. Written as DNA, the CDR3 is TGTGCCAGCAGCTCCGGGGGTGGCTATGGCTACACCTTC.

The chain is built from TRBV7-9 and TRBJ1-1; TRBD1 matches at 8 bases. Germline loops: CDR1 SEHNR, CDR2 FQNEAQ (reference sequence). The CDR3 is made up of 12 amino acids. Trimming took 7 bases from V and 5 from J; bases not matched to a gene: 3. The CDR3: CASIGTGTEAFF. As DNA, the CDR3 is TGTGCCAGCATCGGGACAGGAACTGAAGCTTTCTTT.

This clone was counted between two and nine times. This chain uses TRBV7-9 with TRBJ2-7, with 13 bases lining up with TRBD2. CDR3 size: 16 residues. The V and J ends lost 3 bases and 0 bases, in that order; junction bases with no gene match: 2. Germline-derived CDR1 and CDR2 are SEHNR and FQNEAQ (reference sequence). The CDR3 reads CASSFRTSGSSYEQYF. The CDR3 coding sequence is TGTGCCAGCAGCTTTCGGACTAGCGGGAGCTCCTACGAGCAGTACTTC.

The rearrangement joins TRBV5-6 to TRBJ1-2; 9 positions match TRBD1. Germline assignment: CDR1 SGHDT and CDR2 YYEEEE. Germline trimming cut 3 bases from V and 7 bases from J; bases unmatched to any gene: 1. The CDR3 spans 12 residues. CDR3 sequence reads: CASSSDRGGYTF. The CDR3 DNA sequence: TGTGCCAGCAGCTCGGACAGGGGTGGCTACACCTTC.

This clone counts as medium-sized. The CDR3 loop reads CASTGGPTGELFF. The DNA of the CDR3 is TGTGCCAGCACGGGGGGCCCCACCGGGGAGCTGTTTTTT. The gene calls are TRBV2 and TRBJ2-2; maybe TRBD2 (7 bases). V gave up 7 bases and J gave up 4 bases, with 10 bases separating them. The CDR3 totals 13 residues. CDR1 is SNHLY, CDR2 FYNNEI, per germline.

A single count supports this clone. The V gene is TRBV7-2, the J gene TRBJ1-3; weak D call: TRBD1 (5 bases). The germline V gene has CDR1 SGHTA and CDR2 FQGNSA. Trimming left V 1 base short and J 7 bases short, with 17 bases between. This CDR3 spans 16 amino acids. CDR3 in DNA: TGTGCCAGCAGCTTAGTTGCAGGGATCGCGGACAACACCATATATTTT. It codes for CASSLVAGIADNTIYF.

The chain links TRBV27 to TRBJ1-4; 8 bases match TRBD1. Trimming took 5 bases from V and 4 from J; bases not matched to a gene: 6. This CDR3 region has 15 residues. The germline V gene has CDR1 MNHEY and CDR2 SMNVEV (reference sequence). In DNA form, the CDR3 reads TGTGCCAGCAGTCCCCGGACAGGGATTAATGAAAAACTGTTTTTT. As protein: CASSPRTGINEKLFF.

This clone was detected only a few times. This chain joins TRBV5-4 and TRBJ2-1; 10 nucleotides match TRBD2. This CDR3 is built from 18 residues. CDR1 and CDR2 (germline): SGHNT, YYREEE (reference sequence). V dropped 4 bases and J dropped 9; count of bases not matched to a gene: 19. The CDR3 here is CASSQDLILLAGALEQFF. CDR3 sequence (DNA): TGTGCCAGCAGCCAAGATCTCATCTTGCTAGCGGGAGCCCTTGAGCAGTTCTTC.

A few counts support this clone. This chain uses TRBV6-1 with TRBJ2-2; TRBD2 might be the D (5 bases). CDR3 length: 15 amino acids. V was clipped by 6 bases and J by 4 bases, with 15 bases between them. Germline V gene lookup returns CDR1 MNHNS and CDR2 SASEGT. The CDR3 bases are TGTGCCAGCAGCCTACTAGTTGGGGTCACCGGGGAGCTGTTTTTT. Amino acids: CASSLLVGVTGELFF.

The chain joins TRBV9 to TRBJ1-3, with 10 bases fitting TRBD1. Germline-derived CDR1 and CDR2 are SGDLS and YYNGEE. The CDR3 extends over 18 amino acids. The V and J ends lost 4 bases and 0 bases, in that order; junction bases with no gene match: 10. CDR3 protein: CASSPSPRTGGSGNTIYF. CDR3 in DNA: TGTGCCAGCAGCCCTAGCCCCCGGACAGGGGGCTCTGGAAACACCATATATTTT.

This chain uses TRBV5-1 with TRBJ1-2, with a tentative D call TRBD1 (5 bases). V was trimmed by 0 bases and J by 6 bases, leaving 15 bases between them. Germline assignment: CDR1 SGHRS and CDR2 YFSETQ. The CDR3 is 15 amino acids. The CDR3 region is CASSLVVGGSDGYTF. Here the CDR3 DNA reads TGCGCCAGCAGCTTGGTGGTGGGGGGGTCCGATGGCTACACCTTC.

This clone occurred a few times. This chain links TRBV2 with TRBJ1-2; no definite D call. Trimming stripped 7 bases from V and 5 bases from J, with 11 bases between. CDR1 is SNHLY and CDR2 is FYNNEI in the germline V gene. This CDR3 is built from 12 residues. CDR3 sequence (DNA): TGTGCCAGCACGGAGGCGGGATATGGCTACACCTTC. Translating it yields CASTEAGYGYTF.

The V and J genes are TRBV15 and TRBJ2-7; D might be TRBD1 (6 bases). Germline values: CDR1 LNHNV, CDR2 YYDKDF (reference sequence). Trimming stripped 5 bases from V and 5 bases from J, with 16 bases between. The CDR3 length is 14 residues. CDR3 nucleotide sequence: TGTGCCACCAGCGTTTTCATACAGGGCCACGAGCAGTACTTC. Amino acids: CATSVFIQGHEQYF.

CDR3 sequence (DNA): TGTGCCTGGAGTGAACACGGAAACACCATATATTTT. Translation gives CAWSEHGNTIYF. The rearrangement links TRBV30 to TRBJ1-3; D not resolved. The length of the CDR3 is 12 residues. The germline V gene has CDR1 GTSNPN and CDR2 SVGIG (reference sequence). V was trimmed by 1 base and J by 4 bases, leaving 5 bases between them.

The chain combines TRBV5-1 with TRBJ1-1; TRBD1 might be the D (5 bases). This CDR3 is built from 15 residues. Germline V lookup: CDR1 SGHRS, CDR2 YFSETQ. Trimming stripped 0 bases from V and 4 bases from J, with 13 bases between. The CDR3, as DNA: TGCGCCAGCAGCTTGGGGGGCCTCAGAAGCACTGAAGCTTTCTTT. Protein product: CASSLGGLRSTEAFF.

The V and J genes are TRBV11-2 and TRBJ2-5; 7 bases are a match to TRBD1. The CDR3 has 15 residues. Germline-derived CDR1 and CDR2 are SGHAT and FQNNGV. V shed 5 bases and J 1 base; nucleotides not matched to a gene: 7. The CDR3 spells CASSPQGRVQETQYF. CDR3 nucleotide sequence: TGTGCCAGCAGCCCACAGGGGAGAGTCCAAGAGACCCAGTACTTC.

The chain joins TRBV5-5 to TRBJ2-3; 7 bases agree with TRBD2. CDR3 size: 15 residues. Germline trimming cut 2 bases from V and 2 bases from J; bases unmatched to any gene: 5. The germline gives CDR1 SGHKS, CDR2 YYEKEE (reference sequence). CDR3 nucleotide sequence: TGTGCCAGCAGCTTTCGACTAGCCTCCACAGATACGCAGTATTTT. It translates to CASSFRLASTDTQYF.